The 19 T cell receptor beta chains below come from one sample, sequenced in a study of shared clonotypes between healthy human individuals. The method was immunoSEQ multiplex PCR; TCRdb's version includes in-frame clones alone and lacks a portion of them. Counted here are approximately 1.5 million clones, under 99% occurring once; the ten biggest clones make up approximately 0.44%. The sequenced sample was naive CD4+ T cells sorted from blood. The subset here: CD45RA+ positively selected. Receptor source: a man in his thirties or forties in good health.

The CDR3 bases are TGTGCCAGCAGTTACTCGCGGGAGCAGTCCTACGAGCAGTACTTC. Its translation is CASSYSREQSYEQYF. The chain combines TRBV6-5 with TRBJ2-7; 7 nucleotides agree with TRBD2. With 0 bases clipped from V and 1 base from J, the junction kept 3 bases outside the gene matches. The V gene's germline CDR1 is MNHEY and CDR2 SVGAGI. The CDR3 runs 15 residues.

The J gene is TRBJ2-4, the V gene TRBV6-5, with 11 bases aligning to TRBD1. The V segment lost 7 bases and the J segment 8 bases; nucleotides outside the gene matches: 4. CDR3 length: 13 amino acids. The germline CDR1 and CDR2 sequences are MNHEY and SVGAGI. The CDR3, as DNA: TGTGCCAGCACTCGGGACAGGGGGGACATTCAGTACTTC. The encoded protein is CASTRDRGDIQYF.

This chain uses TRBV7-2 with TRBJ2-7, with 9 bases identical to TRBD2. The CDR3 contains 18 residues. V gave up 1 base and J gave up 1 base; unmatched junction bases: 11. Germline V CDR1 and CDR2: SGHTA, FQGNSA. This CDR3 is CASSLGVAGGIRSYEQYF. The CDR3 region has the DNA TGTGCCAGCAGCTTAGGTGTTGCGGGAGGGATTCGGTCCTACGAGCAGTACTTC.

This chain connects TRBV5-1 to TRBJ1-2; maybe TRBD1 (5 bases). The length of the CDR3 is 14 residues. CDR1 is SGHRS, CDR2 YFSETQ, per germline. The ends were cut back, 4 bases at V and 8 bases at J, with 18 bases in the middle. In nucleotides, the CDR3 is TGCGCCAGCAGCCTCCAGGGACGGCACGGGGGCTACACCTTC. It yields the protein CASSLQGRHGGYTF.

V gene TRBV18 combines with J gene TRBJ1-5; tentatively, D is TRBD1 (5 bases). The V gene lost 8 bases and the J gene lost 0 bases, with 14 bases spanning the gap. The CDR3 runs 15 residues. Germline V gene data show CDR1 as KGHSH and CDR2 as LQKENI. The CDR3 bases are TGTGCCAGCCGCAGGTCGGGGGATAGCAATCAGCCCCAGCATTTT. Its protein product is CASRRSGDSNQPQHF.

The chain carries TRBV5-1 and TRBJ2-3; 9 nucleotides agree with TRBD2. Germline V gives CDR1 SGHRS, CDR2 YFSETQ. The CDR3 is 19 amino acids. The trim removed 0 bases at V and 3 bases at J, leaving 14 bases unmatched. The CDR3 DNA sequence: TGCGCCAGCAGCTTGGGAGGGTTAGCGGGAGCAGTGGGAACAGATACGCAGTATTTT. Its translation is CASSLGGLAGAVGTDTQYF.

The V call is TRBV9, the J call TRBJ1-2, with D uncertain. The CDR3 totals 12 residues. The ends were cut back, 1 base at V and 4 bases at J, with 5 bases in the middle. The germline CDR1 and CDR2 sequences are SGDLS and YYNGEE. CDR3 region: CASSVSSYGYTF. CDR3 DNA sequence: TGTGCCAGCAGCGTATCCTCCTATGGCTACACCTTC. Full variable domain (missing parts from reference TRBV9 and TRBJ1-2): DSGVTQTPKHLITATGQRVTLRCSPRSGDLSVYWYQQSLDQGLQFLIQYYNGEERAKGNILERFSAQQFPDLHSELNLSSLELGDSALYFCASSVSSYGYTFGSGTRLTVV.

The V call is TRBV27, the J call TRBJ1-1, with D unclear. The CDR3 loop spans 14 amino acids. Germline V lookup: CDR1 MNHEY, CDR2 SMNVEV (reference sequence). Trimming pared 3 bases from V and 0 bases from J, leaving 8 bases between. DNA for the CDR3: TGTGCCAGCAGTTTCCAGGCCCTGAACACTGAAGCTTTCTTT. Amino acid sequence: CASSFQALNTEAFF.

This chain links TRBV19 with TRBJ1-2, with 7 positions matching TRBD1. Trimming at V came to 0 bases and at J to 7 bases, leaving 8 bases not matched to a gene. This CDR3 has 15 amino acids. Per germline, CDR1 LNHDA and CDR2 SQIVND (reference sequence). CDR3 amino acids: CASSIERTGDGGYTF. CDR3 sequence (DNA): TGTGCCAGTAGTATAGAGCGGACAGGAGACGGTGGCTACACCTTC. Complete variable domain (other parts from reference TRBV19 and TRBJ1-2): DGGITQSPKYLFRKEGQNVTLSCEQNLNHDAMYWYRQDPGQGLRLIYYSQIVNDFQKGDIAEGYSVSREKKESFPLTVTSAQKNPTAFYLCASSIERTGDGGYTFGSGTRLTVV.

The CDR3 sequence is CASSMWDGAEAFF. In DNA form, the CDR3 reads TGTGCCAGTAGTATGTGGGATGGGGCTGAAGCTTTCTTT. The chain couples TRBV19 to TRBJ1-1; D unresolved. CDR1 and CDR2 (germline): LNHDA, SQIVND (reference sequence). V lost 3 bases and J 6 bases, leaving 11 bases between the germline ends. CDR3 length equals 13 residues.

This chain links TRBV5-4 with TRBJ1-3; 7 nucleotides align to TRBD1. CDR1 is SGHNT and CDR2 is YYREEE in the germline V gene (reference sequence). This CDR3 comprises 15 residues. CDR3 amino acids: CWMKTGLFSGNTIYF. In DNA, the CDR3 is TGTTGGATGAAGACAGGGCTTTTCTCTGGAAACACCATATATTTT.

The table lists this clone with a count of one. The chain has TRBV6-5 and TRBJ2-3; the D gene is possibly TRBD2 (6 bases). CDR1 MNHEY and CDR2 SVGAGI come from the germline V gene. This CDR3 has 13 residues. V lost 7 bases, J lost 9 bases, and 17 bases lay in between. This CDR3 is CASKRAGGDTQYF. CDR3 bases: TGTGCCAGCAAGAGGGCGGGCGGGGACACGCAGTATTTT.

This clone was observed once. Here the CDR3 DNA reads TGTGCCAGCAGCGAGCTGGAGCAGGGAGGGGTCTACGAGCAGTACTTC. Translated: CASSELEQGGVYEQYF. The rearrangement uses TRBV9 and TRBJ2-7; 7 bases map to TRBD2. The CDR3 has 16 amino acids. V lost 3 bases and J lost 3; bases outside the gene matches: 12. The germline gives CDR1 SGDLS, CDR2 YYNGEE.

The chain links TRBV27 to TRBJ1-2; D possibly corresponds to TRBD1 (6 bases). V shed 5 bases and J shed 2 bases, with 15 bases lying between them. Germline V gene sequence: CDR1 MNHEY, CDR2 SMNVEV (reference sequence). The CDR3 loop spans 15 amino acids. Here the CDR3 DNA reads TGTGCCAGCAGTCTTACTTTTCAGGGGAACTATGGCTACACCTTC. Protein sequence: CASSLTFQGNYGYTF.

The chain carries TRBV2 and TRBJ2-3; TRBD1 matches at 11 bases. CDR3 length: 16 amino acids. Germline-derived CDR1 and CDR2 are SNHLY and FYNNEI. Losses at the gene ends were 7 bases for V and 3 bases for J; bases not matched to a gene: 9. The CDR3 sequence: CASTGGGQGATDTQYF. CDR3 DNA sequence: TGTGCCAGCACTGGGGGTGGACAGGGGGCAACAGATACGCAGTATTTT.

This chain uses TRBV7-2 with TRBJ1-1; D perhaps matches TRBD1 (6 bases). The CDR3 has 16 residues. Germline CDR1 reads SGHTA; CDR2 reads FQGNSA. The V gene lost 5 bases and the J gene lost 1 base, with 17 bases spanning the gap. The DNA of the CDR3 is TGTGCCAGCAGCAAGACAGGACCTAACGAGAACACTGAAGCTTTCTTT. Translating gives CASSKTGPNENTEAFF.

This chain uses TRBV5-1 with TRBJ1-3; 8 positions match TRBD1. The CDR3 contains 14 residues. V shed 5 bases, J shed 0 bases, and the junction held 1 base outside the gene matches. The V gene's germline CDR1 is SGHRS and CDR2 YFSETQ. In DNA form, the CDR3 reads TGCGCCAGCAGTGGACAGGGCTCTGGAAACACCATATATTTT. It is translated as CASSGQGSGNTIYF.

This clone was found once. The V call is TRBV28, the J call TRBJ2-1, with TRBD2 identical over 10 bases. Per the germline V gene, CDR1 is MDHEN and CDR2 is SYDVKM. This CDR3 has 17 residues. The J segment lost 7 bases and the V segment lost 1 base, leaving 10 bases of the junction unmatched. The CDR3 loop is CASSLSLLAGIENEQFF. For the CDR3, the DNA is TGTGCCAGCAGTTTATCTCTACTAGCGGGAATTGAAAATGAGCAGTTCTTC.

The chain recombines TRBV5-4 with TRBJ1-3; TRBD1 agrees at 8 bases. The CDR3 is 15 amino acids. The V and J ends lost 4 bases and 4 bases, in that order; junction bases with no gene match: 7. Germline CDR1 is SGHNT and CDR2 is YYREEE (reference sequence). CDR3 nucleotides: TGTGCCAGCAGCCCAGGGGGCGCGGAAGGAAACACCATATATTTT. Translating gives CASSPGGAEGNTIYF.